The 9 T cell receptor beta chains listed next were all sequenced from one sample in a study of T-cell reconstitution after alpha-beta-depleted transplantation in children. Unique molecular identifiers tagged the TCRbeta library. One entry per CDR3 protein, called by TCRdb with MiXCR from the PCR reads. The table shows about 98,000 distinct CDR3 sequences, with more than 20% occurring only once. Sequenced material: PBMCs, taken before TCRalphabeta/CD19-depleted stem cell transplant. These receptors originate from a boy younger than 10 with acute lymphoblastic leukemia, due to receive a stem cell transplant.

The table lists this clonotype with a few counts. The chain employs TRBV20-1 and TRBJ1-2; no firm D call. Germline V gives CDR1 DFQATT, CDR2 SNEGSKA (reference sequence). Deletions cut 0 bases from V and 0 bases from J, with 5 bases between. The CDR3 covers 13 residues. This CDR3 reads CSARDPSNYGYTF. CDR3 coding DNA: TGCAGTGCTAGAGACCCATCTAACTATGGCTACACCTTC.

Points on this clonotype: An end of the junction does not agree with germline; a read error may underlie this. DNA for the CDR3: TGCGCCAGCAGGCAAGGGGGGGTTTGGTACTTC. Its translation is CASRQGGVWYF. The chain carries TRBV4-3 and TRBJ2-7; a weak D match, TRBD2 (7 bases). The CDR3 length is 11 residues. From germline, CDR1 is LGHNA and CDR2 YSLEER.

This clonotype occurred a few times. V gene TRBV5-1 combines with J gene TRBJ2-7; D is ambiguous. The CDR3 covers 15 residues. The V gene's germline CDR1 is SGHRS and CDR2 YFSETQ. The V end was cut by 0 bases, the J end by 0 bases, with 10 bases between. The CDR3 DNA follows: TGCGCCAGCAGCTTGGATGGAAAAAGCTCCTACGAGCAGTACTTC. Translating gives CASSLDGKSSYEQYF.

The J gene is TRBJ1-2, the V gene TRBV12-3 or TRBV12-4; TRBD1 is a possible D gene (6 bases). The CDR3 totals 19 residues. V dropped 3 bases and J dropped 1 base, with 24 bases sitting between them. The CDR3 sequence is CASSFFSPGGQNLNYGYTF. The DNA of the CDR3 is TGTGCCAGCAGTTTCTTCTCCCCCGGGGGCCAAAATCTTAACTATGGCTACACCTTC.

This clonotype was found a few times. V usage is TRBV5-5 and J usage is TRBJ1-2; D not resolved. V dropped 2 bases and J dropped 1 base, with 15 bases sitting between them. This CDR3 has 16 amino acids. Germline CDR1 reads SGHKS; CDR2 reads YYEKEE (reference sequence). CDR3 loop: CASSFSPQGSNYGYTF. The CDR3 bases are TGTGCCAGCAGCTTCTCGCCTCAAGGGAGTAACTATGGCTACACCTTC.

This clonotype occurred many times. This rearrangement joins TRBV5-1 to TRBJ2-7; 11 nucleotides agree with TRBD2. V lost 4 bases to trimming and J lost 3 bases; unmatched junction nucleotides: 3. Looked up from germline, CDR1 is SGHRS and CDR2 is YFSETQ. This CDR3 has 14 residues. The CDR3 nucleotides read TGCGCCAGCAGCGCCGGGACTAGCGGCTACGAGCAGTACTTC. It yields the protein CASSAGTSGYEQYF. The full variable domain, in which reference TRBV5-1 and TRBJ2-7 provide the parts outside the CDR3, is KAGVTQTPRYLIKTRGQQVTLSCSPISGHRSVSWYQQTPGQGLQFLFEYFSETQRNKGNFPGRFSGRQFSNSRSEMNVSTLELGDSALYLCASSAGTSGYEQYFGPGTRLTVT.

Worth noting for this clonotype: A much more abundant neighbour one base away suggests this may be a read error. The genes are TRBV12-3 or TRBV12-4 and TRBJ2-1, with 10 bases identical to TRBD2. The CDR3 runs 16 residues. Losses at the gene ends were 6 bases for V and 0 bases for J; bases not matched to a gene: 5. The CDR3 bases are TGTGCCAGCAGCATAGCGGGAGGCAGCTCCTACAATGAGCAGTTCTTC. This codes for CASSIAGGSSYNEQFF.

This clonotype was seen repeatedly, ten times or more. This sequence joins TRBV28 and TRBJ2-7, with 7 bases that match TRBD1. CDR3 length: 15 residues. Germline V lookup: CDR1 MDHEN, CDR2 SYDVKM. With 6 bases clipped from V and 2 bases from J, the junction kept 10 bases outside the gene matches. The CDR3 region is CASRTSRQGTYEQYF. The CDR3 DNA sequence: TGTGCCAGCAGGACCTCCAGACAGGGAACCTACGAGCAGTACTTC.

This clonotype was seen repeatedly, ten times or more. This chain joins TRBV20-1 and TRBJ2-1; D possibly corresponds to TRBD2 (6 bases). The V end lost 0 bases, the J end lost 7 bases, and 16 bases lay between the germline ends. CDR1 is DFQATT and CDR2 is SNEGSKA in the germline V gene (reference sequence). There are 15 residues in the CDR3. The CDR3 bases are TGCAGTGCTAGAGATACTAGCTTTTGGGGGAATGAGCAGTTCTTC. Protein: CSARDTSFWGNEQFF.